These 11 T cell receptor beta chains originate from one sample sequenced in a study of blood T cell repertoires in COVID-19. Only in-frame clones appear in the TCRdb table, and some are missing; sequencing was by immunoSEQ multiplex PCR. In the table there are about 180,000 clones, 80% to 85% of which are singletons. The sequenced sample was peripheral blood. Receptor source: a woman aged 80 or older with COVID-19, enrolled during active disease.

This chain links TRBV27 with TRBJ2-1; TRBD2 is a possible D gene (5 bases). This CDR3 region has 16 residues. Germline V lookup: CDR1 MNHEY, CDR2 SMNVEV (reference sequence). Trimming stripped 0 bases from V and 0 bases from J, with 9 bases between. This chain's CDR3 is CASSLSAGDSYNEQFF. CDR3 DNA: TGTGCCAGCAGTTTATCGGCGGGTGACTCCTACAATGAGCAGTTCTTC.

This chain uses TRBV7-2 with TRBJ2-7; TRBD2 matches at 10 bases. Germline lookup yields CDR1 SGHTA and CDR2 FQGNSA. CDR3 length equals 15 residues. After removal of 5 bases from V and 7 bases from J, the junction contained 11 bases not matched to a gene. CDR3 sequence (DNA): TGTGCCAGCAGCCCCTCCAGCGGGAGGGCCGGGGAGCAGTACTTC. It is translated as CASSPSSGRAGEQYF.

The chain joins TRBV4-2 to TRBJ2-7, with 9 bases fitting TRBD2. The CDR3 sequence is 15 residues long. Germline lookup yields CDR1 LGHNA and CDR2 YNFKEQ. The V gene end was trimmed by 1 base and the J gene end by 1 base; junction bases not matched to a gene: 2. The DNA of the CDR3 is TGTGCCAGCAGCCAAGGGGCGGGGGGGTCCTACGAGCAGTACTTC. It codes for CASSQGAGGSYEQYF.

This clone was seen once. The chain combines TRBV4-3 with TRBJ1-2, with D perhaps TRBD1 (5 bases). Germline CDR1 and CDR2: LGHNA and YSLEER. V lost 1 base to trimming and J lost 5 bases, with 11 bases between them. The CDR3 runs to 14 residues. The CDR3 nucleotides are TGCGCCAGCAGCCAAGCAGGGTCTTTTTATGGCTACACCTTC. Translation gives CASSQAGSFYGYTF.

V usage is TRBV2 and J usage is TRBJ1-1, with D uncertain. This CDR3 spans 17 amino acids. Trimming cost V 4 bases and J 4 bases, with 22 bases left between them. Germline values: CDR1 SNHLY, CDR2 FYNNEI. The CDR3 protein is CASSVSPLWRGSTEAFF. In DNA form, the CDR3 reads TGTGCCAGCAGTGTCTCCCCCCTCTGGCGGGGAAGCACTGAAGCTTTCTTT.

This chain uses TRBV7-3 with TRBJ2-3; no definite D call. The CDR3 loop spans 12 amino acids. Trimming left V 2 bases short and J 10 bases short, with 10 bases between. Germline values: CDR1 SGHTA, CDR2 FQGTGA. The CDR3 is CASSLHGGAQYF. CDR3 nucleotides: TGTGCCAGCAGCTTACACGGCGGAGCGCAGTATTTT. Full variable domain (missing parts from reference TRBV7-3 and TRBJ2-3): GAGVSQTPSNKVTEKGKYVELRCDPISGHTALYWYRQSLGQGPEFLIYFQGTGAADDSGLPNDRFFAVRPEGSVSTLKIQRTERGDSAVYLCASSLHGGAQYFGPGTRLTVL.

V is TRBV7-9 and J is TRBJ2-1; 9 bases align to TRBD2. This CDR3 comprises 17 residues. V dropped 8 bases and J dropped 5; count of bases not matched to a gene: 16. Germline assignment: CDR1 SEHNR and CDR2 FQNEAQ (reference sequence). This chain's CDR3 is CASGWYGGGVSNNEQFF. The CDR3 nucleotides read TGTGCCAGCGGATGGTACGGCGGGGGGGTATCGAACAATGAGCAGTTCTTC. The whole variable domain, filled in from reference TRBV7-9 and TRBJ2-1, reads DTGVSQNPRHKITKRGQNVTFRCDPISEHNRLYWYRQTLGQGPEFLTYFQNEAQLEKSRLLSDRFSAERPKGSFSTLEIQRTEQGDSAMYLCASGWYGGGVSNNEQFFGPGTRLTVL.

The chain recombines TRBV10-3 with TRBJ2-1, with 9 bases that match TRBD1. Germline V gene data show CDR1 as ENHRY and CDR2 as SYGVKD. The CDR3 length is 15 residues. With V trimmed by 4 bases and J by 2 bases, 3 bases remained unmatched. The CDR3 reads CAISGDRGTYNEQFF. CDR3 nucleotide sequence: TGTGCCATCAGTGGCGACAGGGGGACCTACAATGAGCAGTTCTTC.

This chain joins TRBV15 and TRBJ1-1; D is unclear. The CDR3 length is 13 residues. Germline V lookup: CDR1 LNHNV, CDR2 YYDKDF (reference sequence). Trimming stripped 5 bases from V and 7 bases from J, with 14 bases between. The CDR3 here is CATSVRSGSEAFF. The CDR3 DNA reads as TGTGCCACCAGCGTCCGAAGTGGTAGTGAAGCTTTCTTT.

This clone is a singleton in its sample. This chain links TRBV6-5 with TRBJ1-6, with D perhaps TRBD1 (6 bases). Trimming removed 11 bases from V and 0 bases from J, with 14 bases in between. This CDR3 is 15 amino acids long. The germline V gene encodes CDR1 MNHEY and CDR2 SVGAGI. This CDR3 is CAGQGGSSYNSPLHF. CDR3 in DNA: TGTGCCGGCCAAGGGGGAAGCTCCTATAATTCACCCCTCCACTTT.

This clone came up once. V and J are TRBV10-3 and TRBJ1-5; D gene unclear. The CDR3 is 15 amino acids. Germline values: CDR1 ENHRY, CDR2 SYGVKD. The V and J ends lost 4 bases and 5 bases respectively, with 15 bases between them. CDR3 DNA sequence: TGTGCCATCAGTGGATCACGGGGTGGAGATCAGCCCCAGCATTTT. Its translation: CAISGSRGGDQPQHF.